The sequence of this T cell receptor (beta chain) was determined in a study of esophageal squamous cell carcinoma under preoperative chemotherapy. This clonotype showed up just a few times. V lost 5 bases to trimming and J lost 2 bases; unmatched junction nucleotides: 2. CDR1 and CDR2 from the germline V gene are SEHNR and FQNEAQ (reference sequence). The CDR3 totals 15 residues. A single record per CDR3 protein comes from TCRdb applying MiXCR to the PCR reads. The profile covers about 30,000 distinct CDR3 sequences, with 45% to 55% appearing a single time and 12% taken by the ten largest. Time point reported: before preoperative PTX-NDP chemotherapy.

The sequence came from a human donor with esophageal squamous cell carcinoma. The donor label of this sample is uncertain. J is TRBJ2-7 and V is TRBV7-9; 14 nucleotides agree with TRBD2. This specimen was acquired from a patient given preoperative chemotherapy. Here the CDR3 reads CASSRGLAGAYEQYF. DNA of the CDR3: TGTGCCAGCAGCCGGGGACTAGCGGGAGCCTACGAGCAGTACTTC.